The 32 T cell receptor beta chains below all came from one sample that was sequenced in a study of shared clonotypes between healthy human individuals. Generated by immunoSEQ multiplex PCR, the TCRdb table keeps only in-frame clones and is missing some. The table lists a few million clones, over 85% of them singletons. The sequencing sample was made of naive CD4+ T cells sorted from blood. Subset specified: CD45RA+ positively selected. The receptors here all came from a man younger than 35 in good health.

This chain joins TRBV11-3 and TRBJ2-1; D is ambiguous. V was pared by 3 bases and J by 9 bases, with 9 bases between. CDR3 length: 12 amino acids. Germline V lookup: CDR1 SGHNT, CDR2 YENEEA. CDR3 in amino acids: CASSFSVGEQFF. The CDR3 DNA is TGTGCCAGCAGCTTTTCCGTTGGTGAGCAGTTCTTC.

The chain employs TRBV30 and TRBJ2-7; D remains unclear. V was clipped by 5 bases and J by 2 bases, with 10 bases between them. Germline V gives CDR1 GTSNPN, CDR2 SVGIG (reference sequence). The CDR3 is 12 residues long. The CDR3 loop reads CAWDLNPYEQYF. The CDR3 bases are TGTGCCTGGGACCTGAATCCCTACGAGCAGTACTTC.

The rearrangement joins TRBV6-5 to TRBJ2-2, with 8 bases that match TRBD1. The junction had 7 bases not matched to a gene; V was cut back by 2 bases and J by 8 bases. The length of the CDR3 is 15 residues. Germline loops: CDR1 MNHEY, CDR2 SVGAGI. The CDR3 nucleotides read TGTGCCAGCAGTTACGGCGGGACAGGACGTGGGGAGCTGTTTTTT. It encodes CASSYGGTGRGELFF.

The chain recombines TRBV19 with TRBJ1-2; 7 nucleotides match TRBD1. CDR3 length equals 15 residues. The V gene's germline CDR1 is LNHDA and CDR2 SQIVND (reference sequence). V was pared by 5 bases and J by 4 bases, with 10 bases of the junction left unmatched. The CDR3 loop is CASSARTGASYGYTF. CDR3 nucleotides: TGTGCCAGTAGTGCCCGGACAGGCGCTTCCTATGGCTACACCTTC.

The V call is TRBV6-5, the J call TRBJ1-1; tentative D call: TRBD1 (5 bases). Trimming took off 2 bases at V and 2 bases at J, with 12 bases between the two ends. The CDR3 extends over 15 amino acids. Germline values: CDR1 MNHEY, CDR2 SVGAGI. The CDR3 DNA reads TGTGCCAGCAGTTACGGGGGGGGAAAAAACACTGAAGCTTTCTTT. It codes for CASSYGGGKNTEAFF.

This chain connects TRBV6-1 to TRBJ2-2, with D possibly being TRBD1 (5 bases). CDR1 MNHNS and CDR2 SASEGT come from the germline V gene. This CDR3 is 13 amino acids long. Trimming took off 5 bases at V and 5 bases at J, with 9 bases between the two ends. In DNA form, the CDR3 reads TGTGCCAGCAGTCGACAGTTTACCGGGGAGCTGTTTTTT. It codes for CASSRQFTGELFF.

J is TRBJ2-7 and V is TRBV25-1; the D gene is possibly TRBD2 (5 bases). The germline V gene encodes CDR1 MGHDK and CDR2 SYGVNS. The CDR3 extends over 14 amino acids. Trimming pared 1 base from V and 2 bases from J, leaving 9 bases between. The CDR3 DNA reads as TGTGCCAGCAGTGAATTCGAGGGTCCCTACGAGCAGTACTTC. Translation: CASSEFEGPYEQYF.

Remarks on this clone: This sample includes further DNA sequences coding for the same CDR3. The chain joins TRBV19 to TRBJ1-4; 11 bases align to TRBD1. The CDR3 sequence is 14 residues long. V was clipped by 6 bases and J by 7 bases; unmatched bases: 4. Per germline, CDR1 LNHDA and CDR2 SQIVND (reference sequence). For the CDR3, the DNA is TGTGCCAGTAGCCCCGGGACAGGGGGTGAAAAACTGTTTTTT. It encodes CASSPGTGGEKLFF.

The V call is TRBV21-1, the J call TRBJ2-7; TRBD2, as called in the table, went unchecked against the DNA. TRBV21-1 counts as a pseudogene. This CDR3 is built from 13 residues. The CDR3 nucleotides read TGTGCCAGCAGCAATAGATCTCCTGGGAGGCAGTACTTC. Translation gives CASSNRSPGRQYF.

The rearrangement joins TRBV18 to TRBJ1-1; D ambiguous. V was trimmed by 1 base and J by 2 bases, leaving 11 bases between them. CDR3 size: 15 residues. CDR1 and CDR2 (germline): KGHSH, LQKENI. This CDR3 is CASSPRSAFNTEAFF. CDR3 nucleotide sequence: TGTGCCAGCTCACCACGGTCGGCTTTTAACACTGAAGCTTTCTTT.

J is TRBJ1-1 and V is TRBV7-8, with D possibly matching TRBD1 (5 bases). The germline V and J ends were trimmed by 2 bases and 6 bases, with 13 bases remaining between them. Germline assignment: CDR1 SGHVS and CDR2 FQNEAQ. The CDR3 length is 14 residues. Written as DNA, the CDR3 is TGTGCCAGCAGCTTAATCGGGGGGTGGGCTGAAGCTTTCTTT. Protein product: CASSLIGGWAEAFF.

The chain carries TRBV30 and TRBJ1-2; D remains ambiguous. The CDR3 is 11 residues long. The V and J ends lost 0 bases and 6 bases respectively, with 5 bases between them. Germline V gene sequence: CDR1 GTSNPN, CDR2 SVGIG (reference sequence). The CDR3 sequence is CAWSVPDGYTF. The CDR3 region has the DNA TGTGCCTGGAGTGTACCCGATGGCTACACCTTC.

J is TRBJ1-2 and V is TRBV7-2, with D perhaps TRBD1 (6 bases). Looked up from germline, CDR1 is SGHTA and CDR2 is FQGNSA. Trimming cost V 7 bases and J 3 bases, with 9 bases left between them. The CDR3 contains 12 residues. The CDR3 region has the DNA TGTGCCAGCAACAGGGTGGACTATGGCTACACCTTC. Protein: CASNRVDYGYTF.

V and J are TRBV19 and TRBJ2-2; TRBD2 matches at 9 bases. J lost 1 base, V lost 5 bases, and 8 bases had no gene match. The CDR3 runs to 17 residues. Germline lookup yields CDR1 LNHDA and CDR2 SQIVND (reference sequence). The CDR3 DNA reads TGTGCCAGTAGTTCCGGAATTAGCGGGGGGAACACCGGGGAGCTGTTTTTT. As protein: CASSSGISGGNTGELFF.

Written as DNA, the CDR3 is TGTGCCAGCAGGCTCCAAAGTCTGGGCGAGCAGTACTTC. It specifies CASRLQSLGEQYF. The chain recombines TRBV5-5 with TRBJ2-7; D is ambiguous. V shed 5 bases and J shed 6 bases, with 15 bases lying between them. CDR3 length equals 13 residues. Germline V lookup: CDR1 SGHKS, CDR2 YYEKEE (reference sequence). Combining the CDR3 with reference TRBV5-5 and TRBJ2-7 gives the whole variable domain DAGVTQSPTHLIKTRGQQVTLRCSPISGHKSVSWYQQVLGQGPQFIFQYYEKEERGRGNFPDRFSARQFPNYSSELNVNALLLGDSALYLCASRLQSLGEQYFGPGTRLTVT.

V gene TRBV19 combines with J gene TRBJ2-6; 8 nucleotides agree with TRBD1. Trimming took 4 bases from V and 0 from J; bases not matched to a gene: 11. The CDR3 extends over 19 amino acids. Germline CDR1 is LNHDA and CDR2 is SQIVND (reference sequence). CDR3 coding DNA: TGTGCCAGTAGTACCTTAGGGACAGGCCAGAGCTCTGGGGCCAACGTCCTGACTTTC. This sequence encodes CASSTLGTGQSSGANVLTF.

DNA for the CDR3: TGCGCCAGCAGCTCCACTAGCGTAGAGACCCAGTACTTC. It codes for CASSSTSVETQYF. The chain joins TRBV5-1 to TRBJ2-5, with TRBD2 matching 7 bases. The CDR3 is made up of 13 amino acids. The germline V gene has CDR1 SGHRS and CDR2 YFSETQ. Losses at the gene ends were 3 bases for V and 4 bases for J; bases not matched to a gene: 3. Supplemented by reference TRBV5-1 and TRBJ2-5, the full variable domain reads KAGVTQTPRYLIKTRGQQVTLSCSPISGHRSVSWYQQTPGQGLQFLFEYFSETQRNKGNFPGRFSGRQFSNSRSEMNVSTLELGDSALYLCASSSTSVETQYFGPGTRLLVL.

The rearrangement uses TRBV29-1 and TRBJ2-4, with 7 bases matching TRBD2. V shed 4 bases and J 0 bases; nucleotides not matched to a gene: 3. Germline V gene lookup returns CDR1 SQVTM and CDR2 ANQGSEA. The CDR3 runs 14 residues. The chain's CDR3 is CSVGTRLAKNIQYF. CDR3 bases: TGCAGCGTTGGGACTAGATTAGCCAAAAACATTCAGTACTTC.

This clone occurred once. The same CDR3 arises from other DNA sequences in this sample as well. This rearrangement joins TRBV7-2 to TRBJ1-1; a weak D match, TRBD1 (5 bases). V was cut by 4 bases and J by 2 bases, with 11 bases left in between. There are 14 residues in the CDR3. Germline V gene data show CDR1 as SGHTA and CDR2 as FQGNSA. The CDR3 DNA reads as TGTGCCAGCAGCTCCACAGGCCTCAACACTGAAGCTTTCTTT. Protein: CASSSTGLNTEAFF.

Of note for this clone: The same CDR3 is also encoded by other DNA sequences in this sample. This chain joins TRBV29-1 and TRBJ1-2; 9 bases line up with TRBD1. The germline V gene encodes CDR1 SQVTM and CDR2 ANQGSEA. This CDR3 is built from 13 residues. V lost 7 bases, J lost 3 bases, and 6 bases stayed unmatched. CDR3 DNA sequence: TGCAGCGCTCGGGACAGGGTCGACTATGGCTACACCTTC. Its translation: CSARDRVDYGYTF.

The chain is built from TRBV7-9 and TRBJ2-3; 8 bases are a match to TRBD1. CDR3 size: 15 residues. J lost 2 bases, V lost 5 bases, and 6 bases had no gene match. Per the germline V gene, CDR1 is SEHNR and CDR2 is FQNEAQ (reference sequence). DNA for the CDR3: TGTGCCAGCAGCCCGGACAGGGCCTACACAGATACGCAGTATTTT. Amino acid sequence: CASSPDRAYTDTQYF.

The rearrangement joins TRBV4-1 to TRBJ2-5; D gene unclear. Deletions cut 0 bases from V and 2 bases from J, with 16 bases between. There are 17 residues in the CDR3. From germline, CDR1 is MGHRA and CDR2 YSYEKL. The CDR3 nucleotides are TGCGCCAGCAGCCAAGATCAGGCGGTTCTGCGGCAAGAGACCCAGTACTTC. It encodes CASSQDQAVLRQETQYF.

The rearrangement joins TRBV7-8 to TRBJ1-1; perhaps TRBD1 as D (6 bases). The V end lost 1 base, the J end lost 10 bases, and 16 bases lay between the germline ends. The CDR3 totals 14 residues. Germline assignment: CDR1 SGHVS and CDR2 FQNEAQ. CDR3 bases: TGTGCCAGCAGCTTAGTAGGACAGTTCAGGTCAGCTTTCTTT. Amino acid sequence: CASSLVGQFRSAFF. Combining the CDR3 with reference TRBV7-8 and TRBJ1-1 gives the whole variable domain GAGVSQSPRYKVAKRGQDVALRCDPISGHVSLFWYQQALGQGPEFLTYFQNEAQLDKSGLPSDRFFAERPEGSVSTLKIQRTQQEDSAVYLCASSLVGQFRSAFFGQGTRLTVV.

This clone was seen once. This chain connects TRBV2 to TRBJ1-4, with 7 nucleotides matching TRBD1. The CDR3 runs 14 residues. The V gene's germline CDR1 is SNHLY and CDR2 FYNNEI. The junction had 3 bases not matched to a gene; V was cut back by 4 bases and J by 4 bases. The CDR3 DNA is TGTGCCAGCAGTGGGGGGACAGTTAATGAAAAACTGTTTTTT. Translating it yields CASSGGTVNEKLFF.

The chain is built from TRBV5-3 and TRBJ2-7; TRBD1 aligns across 7 bases. TRBV5-3 is identified as an open reading frame with a role that is uncertain. The CDR3 is 16 residues long. Unmatched junction bases numbered 10, after V lost 4 bases and J lost 0 bases. The CDR3 coding sequence is TGTGCCAGAAGCCCTCACCGACAGGGTAACTCCTACGAGCAGTACTTC. It yields the protein CARSPHRQGNSYEQYF.

This clone appeared a single time. The rearrangement links TRBV5-1 to TRBJ1-3; no clear D. The CDR3 runs to 16 residues. CDR1 and CDR2 (germline): SGHRS, YFSETQ. The ends were cut back, 0 bases at V and 2 bases at J, with 12 bases in the middle. The CDR3: CASSLGVGVAGNTIYF. CDR3 DNA: TGCGCCAGCAGCTTGGGGGTTGGTGTCGCTGGAAACACCATATATTTT.

This chain connects TRBV19 to TRBJ2-4; D gene unclear. CDR3 size: 15 residues. The V and J ends lost 10 bases and 0 bases respectively, with 16 bases between them. CDR1 LNHDA and CDR2 SQIVND come from the germline V gene (reference sequence). CDR3 amino acids: CATSPPTLAKNIQYF. The DNA of the CDR3 is TGTGCCACCTCCCCCCCGACCCTAGCCAAAAACATTCAGTACTTC.

The rearrangement joins TRBV7-2 to TRBJ1-5, with TRBD1 matching over 11 bases. CDR1 is SGHTA and CDR2 is FQGNSA in the germline V gene. With 2 bases clipped from V and 2 bases from J, the junction kept 2 bases outside the gene matches. The CDR3 is 16 amino acids. CDR3 loop: CASSLRTGGGNQPQHF. The CDR3 DNA sequence: TGTGCCAGCAGCTTAAGGACAGGGGGCGGCAATCAGCCCCAGCATTTT.

This clone was detected only once. This rearrangement joins TRBV5-1 to TRBJ2-1; tentatively, D is TRBD2 (6 bases). Deletions cut 4 bases from V and 4 bases from J, with 15 bases between. Germline V gene sequence: CDR1 SGHRS, CDR2 YFSETQ. The CDR3 loop spans 15 amino acids. The CDR3 region is CASSPGLRGYNEQFF. The CDR3 DNA is TGCGCCAGCAGCCCGGGACTCCGAGGGTACAATGAGCAGTTCTTC.

This chain uses TRBV27 with TRBJ2-7, with 8 nucleotides matching TRBD1. V dropped 4 bases and J dropped 4; count of bases not matched to a gene: 6. This CDR3 has 14 amino acids. Germline CDR1 reads MNHEY; CDR2 reads SMNVEV (reference sequence). CDR3 residues: CASSSPGGEYEQYF. The CDR3, as DNA: TGTGCCAGCAGTTCTCCAGGGGGCGAGTACGAGCAGTACTTC.

The V call is TRBV7-9, the J call TRBJ1-4; 7 nucleotides line up with TRBD1. The CDR3 extends over 14 amino acids. V shed 5 bases and J 9 bases; nucleotides not matched to a gene: 9. The germline V gene encodes CDR1 SEHNR and CDR2 FQNEAQ (reference sequence). CDR3 DNA sequence: TGTGCCAGCAGCGATAAGACAGGGACTAAAAAACTGTTTTTT. As protein: CASSDKTGTKKLFF.

This clone appeared a single time. At the DNA level, this CDR3 is encoded by other sequences in the same sample as well. V is TRBV5-1 and J is TRBJ1-1; D call uncertain. Looked up from germline, CDR1 is SGHRS and CDR2 is YFSETQ. V lost 1 base and J 2 bases, leaving 9 bases between the germline ends. This CDR3 is built from 14 residues. Here the CDR3 DNA reads TGCGCCAGCAGCTTGTTGGGTGGAAACACTGAAGCTTTCTTT. Translating it yields CASSLLGGNTEAFF.